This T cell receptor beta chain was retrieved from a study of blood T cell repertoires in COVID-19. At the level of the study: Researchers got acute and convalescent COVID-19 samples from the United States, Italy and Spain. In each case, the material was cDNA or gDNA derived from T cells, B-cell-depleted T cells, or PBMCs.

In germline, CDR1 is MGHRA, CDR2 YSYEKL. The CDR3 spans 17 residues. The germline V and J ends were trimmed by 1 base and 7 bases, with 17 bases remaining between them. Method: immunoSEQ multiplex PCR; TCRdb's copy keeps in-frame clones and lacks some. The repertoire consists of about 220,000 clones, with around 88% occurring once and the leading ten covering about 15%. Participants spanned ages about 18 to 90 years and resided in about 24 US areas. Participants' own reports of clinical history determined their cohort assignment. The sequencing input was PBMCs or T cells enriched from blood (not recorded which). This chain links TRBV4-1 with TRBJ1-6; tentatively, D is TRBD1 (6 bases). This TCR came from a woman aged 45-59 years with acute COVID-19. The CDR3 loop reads CASSQAAGGLGNSPLHF. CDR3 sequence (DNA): TGCGCCAGCAGCCAAGCGGCGGGGGGCTTGGGGAATTCACCCCTCCACTTT.